The rows below give T cell receptor beta chains drawn from one sample of a study of T cell responses to AZD1222 COVID-19 vaccine. Sequencing was performed with immunoSEQ multiplex PCR; in TCRdb, only in-frame clones are kept and a portion is missing. The table includes 90,000 to 100,000 clones, 88% detected once. The sample in question was peripheral blood, obtained 28 days after the second AZD1222 dose. The receptors come from an adult who received the AZD1222 COVID-19 vaccine. Both conserved end residues are trimmed from each CDR3. Each record gives: J gene, V gene, CDR3 protein.

j_call: TRBJ1-1; v_call: TRBV5-6; cdr3_aa: ASSPDRLNTEAF
j_call: TRBJ1-1; v_call: TRBV12-3/TRBV12-4; cdr3_aa: ASSLNRATEAF
j_call: TRBJ2-1; v_call: TRBV5-6; cdr3_aa: ASSFGGSNSEQF
j_call: TRBJ2-3; v_call: TRBV6-5; cdr3_aa: ASSYPDTQY
j_call: TRBJ1-2; v_call: TRBV12-5; cdr3_aa: ASGLVGGGATNYGYT
j_call: TRBJ2-7; v_call: TRBV11-2; cdr3_aa: ASSPGAGTSGSWHEQY
j_call: TRBJ1-2; v_call: TRBV19; cdr3_aa: ASRETGGNYGYT
j_call: TRBJ1-1; v_call: TRBV10-3; cdr3_aa: AIGGQGNFAF
j_call: TRBJ1-3; v_call: TRBV7-9; cdr3_aa: ASSLIQGGRGTIY
j_call: TRBJ1-6; v_call: TRBV19; cdr3_aa: ASTSTGSDNSPLH
j_call: TRBJ1-5; v_call: TRBV10-2; cdr3_aa: ASSESTKYQPQH
j_call: TRBJ1-1; v_call: TRBV5-1; cdr3_aa: ASSLEVMNTEAF
j_call: TRBJ1-1; v_call: TRBV27; cdr3_aa: ASSFETNTDKAF
j_call: TRBJ1-1; v_call: TRBV29-1; cdr3_aa: SVGDRANTEAF
j_call: TRBJ1-5; v_call: TRBV3-1/TRBV3-2; cdr3_aa: ASSQRQGPNQPQH
j_call: TRBJ1-3; v_call: TRBV7-6; cdr3_aa: ASSPRSGVGSGNTIY
j_call: TRBJ1-6; v_call: TRBV2; cdr3_aa: ASRGTGSAPLH
j_call: TRBJ1-5; v_call: TRBV7-2; cdr3_aa: ASSLALTGGTGDSNQPQH
j_call: TRBJ1-4; v_call: TRBV30; cdr3_aa: ACLEDRSNEKLF
j_call: TRBJ2-7; v_call: TRBV11-2; cdr3_aa: ASSLDPPAYNYEQY
j_call: TRBJ2-7; v_call: TRBV9; cdr3_aa: ASSVSGSGAYEQY
j_call: TRBJ2-5; v_call: TRBV28; cdr3_aa: ASSLSAGILETQY
j_call: TRBJ1-2; v_call: TRBV6-5; cdr3_aa: ASSLSREPNYGYT
j_call: TRBJ1-2; v_call: TRBV15; cdr3_aa: ATSTKDRVYGYT
j_call: TRBJ1-2; v_call: TRBV11-2; cdr3_aa: ASSSLGRRPVSGYT
j_call: TRBJ2-3; v_call: TRBV28; cdr3_aa: ASSSRDTADTQY
j_call: TRBJ1-1; v_call: TRBV28; cdr3_aa: ASSLFRRRQEAF
j_call: TRBJ2-6; v_call: TRBV5-1; cdr3_aa: ASSLAGLAGGPSGANVLT
j_call: TRBJ2-1; v_call: TRBV9; cdr3_aa: ASSVWDRGRYNEQF
j_call: TRBJ2-7; v_call: TRBV12-3/TRBV12-4; cdr3_aa: ASSFNRGNEQY
j_call: TRBJ2-7; v_call: TRBV18; cdr3_aa: ASSVGQGVYEQY
j_call: TRBJ2-1; v_call: TRBV27; cdr3_aa: ASSPYSTPPNNEQF
j_call: TRBJ2-5; v_call: TRBV11-2; cdr3_aa: ASSLGSGPQETQY
j_call: TRBJ2-3; v_call: TRBV5-1; cdr3_aa: ASSLASGRKTDTQY
j_call: TRBJ1-6; v_call: TRBV19; cdr3_aa: ASSTVDWSPLH
j_call: TRBJ2-7; v_call: TRBV5-1; cdr3_aa: ASSPTGNSYEQY
j_call: TRBJ2-7; v_call: TRBV7-9; cdr3_aa: ASSLGQGLYEQY
j_call: TRBJ2-7; v_call: TRBV28; cdr3_aa: ASSPGTGGISKQY
j_call: TRBJ2-3; v_call: TRBV5-1; cdr3_aa: ASSSGLAASTDTQY
j_call: TRBJ2-7; v_call: TRBV18; cdr3_aa: ASSPGTGSNEQY
j_call: TRBJ2-7; v_call: TRBV4-1; cdr3_aa: ASSRPAVAGDYEQY
j_call: TRBJ1-4; v_call: TRBV5-1; cdr3_aa: ASSPNARGHNEKLF
j_call: TRBJ2-2; v_call: TRBV9; cdr3_aa: ASSVEAGPTGELF
j_call: TRBJ2-5; v_call: TRBV7-2; cdr3_aa: ASSPRTGTGETQY
j_call: TRBJ1-1; v_call: TRBV24-1; cdr3_aa: ATSFIRAGGAKTEAF
j_call: TRBJ1-6; v_call: TRBV10-3; cdr3_aa: AISGQNNSPLH
j_call: TRBJ2-7; v_call: TRBV5-1; cdr3_aa: ASTTGSSYEQY
j_call: TRBJ2-7; v_call: TRBV5-6; cdr3_aa: ASSLTSHEQY
j_call: TRBJ2-3; v_call: TRBV6-5; cdr3_aa: ASGSVGYTQY